This TCR beta chain was sequenced in a study of cytomegalovirus exposure and HLA in healthy donors. Study-level information: Sequencing of around 200 million T cells in an earlier analysis found 90 million to 120 million unique TCR beta sequences.

Overall study results and limits: TRBV6-2, TRBV6-3 and some other V segments were unresolvable in 87-base-pair reads. Many donors carried some public TCRs, although rarity characterized most TCR sequences.

CDR1 and CDR2 (germline): SGHAT, FQNNGV. The V gene end was trimmed by 3 bases and the J gene end by 6 bases; junction bases not matched to a gene: 8. This CDR3 is 15 amino acids long. PCR was performed using 60 Vbeta and 13 Jbeta primers. TCRdb's copy holds only in-frame clones and misses some; the assay was immunoSEQ multiplex PCR. The sample carries 75,000 to 90,000 clones, roughly 78% recorded once. With respect to this clone: What it binds is not known.

Sequences were obtained from PBMCs. The genes are TRBV11-2 and TRBJ2-3; 8 bases match TRBD2. This sequence was found in a man in his forties in good health and CMV-seronegative. The DNA for the CDR3 is TGTGCCAGCAGCTTTGAGACTAGCGAGTACGATACGCAGTATTTT. It specifies CASSFETSEYDTQYF.